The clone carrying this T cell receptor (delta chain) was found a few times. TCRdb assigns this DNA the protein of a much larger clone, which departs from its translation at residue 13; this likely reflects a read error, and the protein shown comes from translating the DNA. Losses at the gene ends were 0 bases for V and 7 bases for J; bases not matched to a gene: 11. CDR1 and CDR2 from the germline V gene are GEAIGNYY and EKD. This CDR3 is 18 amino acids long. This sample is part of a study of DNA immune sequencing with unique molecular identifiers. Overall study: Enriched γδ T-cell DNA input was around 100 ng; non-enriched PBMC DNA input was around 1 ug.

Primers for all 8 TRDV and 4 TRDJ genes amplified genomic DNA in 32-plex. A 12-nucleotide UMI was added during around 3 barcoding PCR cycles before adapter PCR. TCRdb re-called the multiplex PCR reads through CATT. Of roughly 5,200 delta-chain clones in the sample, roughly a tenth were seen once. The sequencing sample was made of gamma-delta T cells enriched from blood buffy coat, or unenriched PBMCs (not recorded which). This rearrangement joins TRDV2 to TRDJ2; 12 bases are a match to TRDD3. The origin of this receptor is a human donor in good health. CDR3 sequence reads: CACDTLLGDTSLKAQLFF. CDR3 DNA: TGTGCCTGTGACACCCTACTGGGGGATACTTCTCTGAAAGCACAACTCTTCTTT.